This T cell receptor (beta chain) was identified in a study of blood T cells in healthy people across ages. As regards this clonotype: Its antigen is still unknown.

PBMCs were isolated at a quantity of at least 6.5 million per sample. Findings and limits, study-wide: CMV status of donors was unknown, possibly confounding expanded clonotype changes.

For the second PCR, which ran for roughly 6 to 12 cycles, a sample-barcoded 5' primer and a J-beta primer mix were used. TCRdb independently ran MiXCR on the 5' RACE reads; one entry per CDR3 protein. The sample records about 1.5 million distinct CDR3 sequences, about 42% being singletons. The germline gives CDR1 LGHDT, CDR2 YNNKEL (reference sequence). The CDR3 consists of 17 residues. V shed 4 bases and J 4 bases; nucleotides not matched to a gene: 11. The chain combines TRBV3-1 with TRBJ2-1; TRBD1 matches 9 bases. This TCR derives from a woman aged 18-29 years in good health. Sequencing was performed on blood. The CDR3 nucleotides are TGTGCCAGCAGCCGTGGAGTGGGACAGGGATTTTACAATGAGCAGTTCTTC. Translation: CASSRGVGQGFYNEQFF.